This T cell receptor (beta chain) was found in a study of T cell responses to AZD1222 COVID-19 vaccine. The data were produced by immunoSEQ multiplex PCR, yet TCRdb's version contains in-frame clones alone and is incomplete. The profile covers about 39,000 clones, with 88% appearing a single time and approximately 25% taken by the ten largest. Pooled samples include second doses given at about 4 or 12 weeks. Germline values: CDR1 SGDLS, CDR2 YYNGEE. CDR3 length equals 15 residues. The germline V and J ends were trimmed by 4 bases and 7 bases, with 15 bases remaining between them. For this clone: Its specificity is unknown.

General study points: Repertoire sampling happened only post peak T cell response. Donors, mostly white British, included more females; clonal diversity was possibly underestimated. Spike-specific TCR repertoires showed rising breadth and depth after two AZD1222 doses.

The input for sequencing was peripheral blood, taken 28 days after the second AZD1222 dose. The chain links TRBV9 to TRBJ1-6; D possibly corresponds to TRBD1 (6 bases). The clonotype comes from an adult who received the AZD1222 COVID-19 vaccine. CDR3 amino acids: CASSIQTGGNSPLHF. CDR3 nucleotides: TGTGCCAGCAGCATCCAGACAGGAGGGAATTCACCCCTCCACTTT.